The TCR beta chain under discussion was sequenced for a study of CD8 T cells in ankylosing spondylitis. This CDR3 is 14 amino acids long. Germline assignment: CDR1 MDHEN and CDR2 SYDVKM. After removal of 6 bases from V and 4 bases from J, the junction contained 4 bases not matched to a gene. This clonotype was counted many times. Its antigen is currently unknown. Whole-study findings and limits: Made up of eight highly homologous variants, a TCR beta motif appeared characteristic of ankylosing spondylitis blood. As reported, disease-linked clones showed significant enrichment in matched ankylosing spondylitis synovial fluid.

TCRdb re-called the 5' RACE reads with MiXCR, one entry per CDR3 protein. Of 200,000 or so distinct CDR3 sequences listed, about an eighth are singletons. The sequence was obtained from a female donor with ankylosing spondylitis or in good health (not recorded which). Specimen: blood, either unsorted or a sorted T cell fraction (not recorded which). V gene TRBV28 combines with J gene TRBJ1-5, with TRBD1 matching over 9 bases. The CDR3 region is CASSNRGLNQPQHF. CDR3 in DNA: TGTGCCAGCAGCAACAGGGGGCTTAATCAGCCCCAGCATTTT. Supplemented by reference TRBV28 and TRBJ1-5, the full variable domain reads DVKVTQSSRYLVKRTGEKVFLECVQDMDHENMFWYRQDPGLGLRLIYFSYDVKMKEKGDIPEGYSVSREKKERFSLILESASTNQTSMYLCASSNRGLNQPQHFGDGTRLSIL.